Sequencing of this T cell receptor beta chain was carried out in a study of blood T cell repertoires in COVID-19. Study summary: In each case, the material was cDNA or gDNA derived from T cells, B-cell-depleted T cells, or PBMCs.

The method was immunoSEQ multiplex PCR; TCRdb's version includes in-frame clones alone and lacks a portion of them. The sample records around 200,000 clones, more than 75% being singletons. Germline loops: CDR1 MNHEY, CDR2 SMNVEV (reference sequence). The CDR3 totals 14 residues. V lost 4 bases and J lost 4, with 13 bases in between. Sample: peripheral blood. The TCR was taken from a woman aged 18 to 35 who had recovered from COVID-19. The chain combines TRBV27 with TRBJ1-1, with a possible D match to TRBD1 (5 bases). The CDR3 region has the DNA TGTGCCAGCAGTTCTGGGGGGTGGGGCACTGAAGCTTTCTTT. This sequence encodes CASSSGGWGTEAFF.